Listed below are T cell receptor beta chains from one sample, sequenced in a study of blood T cell repertoires in COVID-19. The protocol was immunoSEQ multiplex PCR, while the TCRdb copy is restricted to in-frame clones and leaves out a portion. The sample holds roughly 68,000 clones, 88% seen once. Sequenced material: PBMCs or T cells enriched from blood (not recorded which). The origin of the receptors is a middle-aged woman who had recovered from COVID-19. Both conserved end residues are part of each CDR3. A D gene is named only where the DNA matches it firmly. Clone size is shown for a subset of rows, as once, few, many or a class of expanded clone.

>TRBV9|-|-|TRBJ2-4
CASSVDLKNIQYF
TGTGCCAGCAGCGTAGATCTGAAAAACATTCAGTACTTC
>TRBV5-1|TRBD1|-|TRBJ2-2
CASSLFQGANTGELFF
TGCGCCAGCAGCTTGTTCCAGGGGGCGAACACCGGGGAGCTGTTTTTT
>TRBV4-1|-|-|TRBJ1-5
CASREDFGQPQHF
TGCGCCAGCAGGGAGGACTTTGGCCAGCCCCAGCATTTT
>TRBV3-1/TRBV3-2|-|-|TRBJ2-3
CASSQDRRGSDTQYF
TGTGCCAGCAGCCAAGATCGGAGGGGATCAGATACGCAGTATTTT
>TRBV5-4|TRBD2|-|TRBJ2-7
CASSQRGAYEQYF
TGTGCCAGCAGCCAGCGGGGGGCCTACGAGCAGTACTTC
>TRBV5-1|TRBD2|-|TRBJ2-5
CASSLGGGYETQYF
TGCGCCAGCAGCTTGGGCGGGGGATATGAGACCCAGTACTTC
>TRBV15|TRBD1|-|TRBJ1-3
CATSRRGTGSGNTIYF
TGTGCCACCAGCAGGAGAGGGACAGGCTCTGGAAACACCATATATTTT
>TRBV5-4|TRBD1|-|TRBJ1-1
CASSPGDRANTEAFF
TGTGCCAGCAGCCCCGGGGACAGGGCTAACACTGAAGCTTTCTTT
>TRBV7-3|TRBD1|-|TRBJ1-2
CASSLSTGVVDGYTF
TGTGCCAGCAGCTTATCGACAGGGGTGGTAGATGGCTACACCTTC
>TRBV9|-|-|TRBJ1-5
CASSIDGGGNQPQHF
TGTGCCAGCAGCATAGATGGCGGGGGCAATCAGCCCCAGCATTTT
>TRBV5-6|-|once|TRBJ2-7
CASSFPIGGEQYF
TGTGCCAGCAGTTTCCCAATAGGGGGAGAGCAGTACTTC
>TRBV18|-|few|TRBJ1-1
CASSPLPGDTEAFF
TGTGCCAGCTCACCACTTCCAGGGGACACTGAAGCTTTCTTT
>TRBV27|TRBD1|-|TRBJ1-2
CASSLQGANGYTF
TGTGCCAGCAGTTTACAGGGGGCAAATGGCTACACCTTC
>TRBV10-3|-|-|TRBJ2-7
CAISGASSHEQYF
TGTGCCATCAGTGGGGCGAGCTCCCACGAGCAGTACTTC
>TRBV9|-|-|TRBJ2-3
CASSVVLNTDTQYF
TGTGCCAGCAGCGTAGTGTTAAACACGGATACGCAGTATTTT
>TRBV27|-|once|TRBJ2-1
CASSFLYNEQFF
TGTGCCAGCAGTTTCCTCTACAATGAGCAGTTCTTC
>TRBV10-3|-|-|TRBJ1-4
CAIRGEVNEKLFF
TGTGCCATCCGGGGGGAAGTTAATGAAAAACTGTTTTTT
>TRBV4-1|-|-|TRBJ2-4
CASSRPPWTGDTKNIQYF
TGCGCCAGCAGCCGCCCCCCTTGGACGGGAGATACAAAAAACATTCAGTACTTC
>TRBV6-1|TRBD1|-|TRBJ1-1
CASSERTGAPEAFF
TGTGCCAGCAGTGAGAGGACAGGGGCTCCTGAAGCTTTCTTT
>TRBV18|TRBD1|-|TRBJ1-6
CASSPNTGGSSPLHF
TGTGCCAGCTCACCGAACACAGGGGGTTCTTCACCCCTCCACTTT
>TRBV5-1|TRBD1|-|TRBJ1-2
CASSWGDRETYGYTF
TGCGCCAGCAGCTGGGGGGACAGAGAGACCTATGGCTACACCTTC
>TRBV15|-|-|TRBJ1-4
CATSRDRQGNEKLFF
TGTGCCACCAGCAGAGATCGTCAGGGGAATGAAAAACTGTTTTTT
>TRBV7-8|-|-|TRBJ1-3
CASSLQGSGNTIYF
TGTGCCAGCAGCTTACAGGGGTCTGGAAACACCATATATTTT
>TRBV7-8|TRBD2|-|TRBJ2-3
CASSLGTRGGTDTQYF
TGTGCCAGCAGCTTAGGGACCCGGGGGGGCACAGATACGCAGTATTTT
>TRBV5-8|-|-|TRBJ2-7
CASSLGTNYEQYF
TGTGCCAGCAGCTTGGGGACAAACTACGAGCAGTACTTC
>TRBV19|-|-|TRBJ2-2
CASRRTADTGELFF
TGTGCCAGTAGGAGGACAGCCGACACCGGGGAGCTGTTTTTT
>TRBV9|TRBD1|-|TRBJ1-3
CASSPPGQGMVSTIYF
TGTGCCAGCAGCCCCCCCGGACAGGGAATGGTGAGCACCATATATTTT
>TRBV19|TRBD1|-|TRBJ1-6
CASSIVQGQYNSPLHF
TGTGCCAGTAGTATAGTACAGGGGCAGTATAATTCACCCCTCCACTTT
>TRBV2|TRBD1|-|TRBJ2-2
CASSETGGARTGELFF
TGTGCCAGCAGTGAGACAGGGGGCGCCCGTACCGGGGAGCTGTTTTTT
>TRBV25-1|TRBD1|-|TRBJ1-5
CASRGNRDSHSNQPQHF
TGTGCCAGCAGGGGGAATAGGGACAGTCATAGCAATCAGCCCCAGCATTTT
>TRBV3-1/TRBV3-2|-|few|TRBJ1-4
CASSQVSEKLFF
TGTGCCAGCAGCCAAGTATCTGAAAAACTGTTTTTT
>TRBV2|-|-|TRBJ1-4
CASRRVGHSNEKLFF
TGTGCCAGCAGAAGGGTGGGACATTCTAATGAAAAACTGTTTTTT
>TRBV18|TRBD1|once|TRBJ2-2
CASSPLTGATGELFF
TGTGCCAGCTCACCTTTGACAGGGGCCACCGGGGAGCTGTTTTTT
>TRBV9|-|-|TRBJ1-5
CASSVAGQYNQPQHF
TGTGCCAGCAGCGTAGCGGGTCAGTACAATCAGCCCCAGCATTTT
>TRBV14|-|-|TRBJ1-1
CASSQDLLQNTEAFF
TGTGCCAGCAGCCAAGATTTACTGCAGAACACTGAAGCTTTCTTT
>TRBV6-4|TRBD2|-|TRBJ2-2
CASSDAASGGENTGELFF
TGTGCCAGCAGTGACGCAGCGAGCGGGGGGGAAAACACCGGGGAGCTGTTTTTT
>TRBV25-1|TRBD2|-|TRBJ2-2
CASSARTSGGHFTGELFF
TGTGCCAGCAGTGCCCGGACTAGCGGGGGCCACTTCACCGGGGAGCTGTTTTTT
>TRBV19|TRBD1|few|TRBJ1-5
CASSGHRGENNQPQHF
TGTGCCAGTAGTGGCCACAGGGGGGAAAACAATCAGCCCCAGCATTTT
>TRBV9|TRBD1|-|TRBJ2-2
CASSVARGQPMAGELFF
TGTGCCAGCAGCGTAGCTCGGGGACAGCCAATGGCCGGGGAGCTGTTTTTT
>TRBV5-1|-|-|TRBJ1-1
CASRGEGLRAFF
TGCGCCAGCAGAGGAGAGGGTTTGAGAGCTTTCTTT
>TRBV29-1|-|once|TRBJ2-4
CSGTGVQGAKNIQYF
TGCAGCGGTACCGGGGTCCAGGGGGCCAAAAACATTCAGTACTTC
>TRBV25-1|-|-|TRBJ2-3
CASSPPGVSDTQYF
TGTGCCAGCAGTCCGCCAGGGGTGTCAGATACGCAGTATTTT
>TRBV10-3|-|-|TRBJ2-7
CATYGQTYEQYF
TGTGCCACGTACGGACAGACCTACGAGCAGTACTTC
>TRBV4-1|TRBD2|few|TRBJ2-2
CASSQGLLAGANTGELFF
TGCGCCAGCAGCCAAGGTCTCCTAGCGGGGGCGAACACCGGGGAGCTGTTTTTT